One sample yielded the 22 T cell receptor beta chains listed below, sequenced in a study of cytomegalovirus exposure and HLA in healthy donors. The PCR had 60 Vbeta and 13 Jbeta primers. Clones were read by immunoSEQ multiplex PCR, and TCRdb kept only the in-frame ones, dropping some. The sample holds roughly 130,000 clones, roughly 83% seen once. The sequenced material came from PBMCs. The receptors derive from a female donor in good health and CMV-seronegative.

This clone was seen a single time. This chain joins TRBV18 and TRBJ2-5; 7 nucleotides match TRBD1. Trimming took 3 bases from V and 5 from J; bases not matched to a gene: 9. The CDR3 extends over 15 amino acids. From germline, CDR1 is KGHSH and CDR2 LQKENI. The CDR3: CASSPSGQVAETQYF. The CDR3 nucleotides read TGTGCCAGCTCACCCTCCGGACAGGTGGCCGAGACCCAGTACTTC.

The chain links TRBV5-1 to TRBJ2-7; TRBD2 aligns across 10 bases. Germline V gene data show CDR1 as SGHRS and CDR2 as YFSETQ. This CDR3 spans 16 amino acids. The trim removed 4 bases at V and 6 bases at J, leaving 13 bases unmatched. The CDR3 sequence is CASSPPSSGRDGEQYF. The CDR3 DNA is TGCGCCAGCAGCCCGCCGTCTAGCGGGAGAGATGGCGAGCAGTACTTC.

This chain uses TRBV4-1 with TRBJ2-1; 7 bases map to TRBD2. This CDR3 contains 16 residues. Trimming took 2 bases from V and 8 from J; bases not matched to a gene: 12. From germline, CDR1 is MGHRA and CDR2 YSYEKL. CDR3 in amino acids: CASSQTLADSRHEQFF. The DNA for the CDR3 is TGCGCCAGCAGCCAAACCCTAGCGGACTCGAGGCATGAGCAGTTCTTC.

The gene calls are TRBV5-1 and TRBJ2-7; D is unresolved. V lost 0 bases and J lost 2, with 12 bases in between. The CDR3 is 15 residues long. Germline CDR1 is SGHRS and CDR2 is YFSETQ. The DNA of the CDR3 is TGCGCCAGCAGCTTGGGACACAACCCCACCTACGAGCAGTACTTC. It encodes CASSLGHNPTYEQYF.

J is TRBJ2-1 and V is TRBV15; D ambiguous. Germline loops: CDR1 LNHNV, CDR2 YYDKDF (reference sequence). Trimming removed 0 bases at V and 12 bases at J, with 9 bases between. The CDR3 contains 12 residues. DNA for the CDR3: TGTGCCACCAGCAGAGATAGAAATCGGCAGTTCTTC. Protein sequence: CATSRDRNRQFF.

CDR3 sequence reads: CASSQEGRINYGYTF. DNA for the CDR3: TGTGCCAGCAGCCAAGAGGGCCGAATTAACTATGGCTACACCTTC. The gene calls are TRBV14 and TRBJ1-2, with D uncertain. V lost 0 bases, J lost 1 base, and 9 bases lay in between. Germline assignment: CDR1 SGHDN and CDR2 FVKESK. CDR3 length: 15 amino acids.

This clone was recorded only once. V usage is TRBV27 and J usage is TRBJ2-3, with D maybe TRBD1 (5 bases). The CDR3 has 13 amino acids. The V end lost 8 bases, the J end lost 2 bases, and 11 bases lay between the germline ends. Looked up from germline, CDR1 is MNHEY and CDR2 is SMNVEV (reference sequence). The CDR3 spells CASRMTDTDTQYF. The CDR3 nucleotides are TGTGCCAGCCGAATGACAGACACAGATACGCAGTATTTT.

The chain is built from TRBV15 and TRBJ2-7, with 8 bases that match TRBD2. There are 16 residues in the CDR3. In germline, CDR1 is LNHNV, CDR2 YYDKDF (reference sequence). V was clipped by 0 bases and J by 1 base; unmatched bases: 5. For the CDR3, the DNA is TGTGCCACCAGCAGAGATTTGGGGACTAGTTCCTACGAGCAGTACTTC. Encoded protein: CATSRDLGTSSYEQYF.

J is TRBJ2-1 and V is TRBV2; no firm D call. Per the germline V gene, CDR1 is SNHLY and CDR2 is FYNNEI. This CDR3 has 16 amino acids. Trimming took off 4 bases at V and 6 bases at J, with 19 bases between the two ends. The CDR3 protein is CASSADISYPANEQFF. Here the CDR3 DNA reads TGTGCCAGCAGTGCTGATATTAGCTACCCAGCCAATGAGCAGTTCTTC.

The chain couples TRBV5-4 to TRBJ2-7, with 7 bases identical to TRBD1. Germline values: CDR1 SGHNT, CDR2 YYREEE (reference sequence). The V segment lost 1 base and the J segment 0 bases; nucleotides outside the gene matches: 1. CDR3 length: 14 amino acids. CDR3 protein: CASSLKGASYEQYF. DNA for the CDR3: TGTGCCAGCAGCTTGAAGGGGGCCTCCTACGAGCAGTACTTC. The whole variable domain, remainder taken from reference TRBV5-4 and TRBJ2-7, is ETGVTQSPTHLIKTRGQQVTLRCSSQSGHNTVSWYQQALGQGPQFIFQYYREEENGRGNFPPRFSGLQFPNYSSELNVNALELDDSALYLCASSLKGASYEQYFGPGTRLTVT.

This chain uses TRBV29-1 with TRBJ2-5; 7 nucleotides match TRBD1. The DNA end favors TRBJ2-7, so the J call may be wrong. This CDR3 region has 12 residues. Germline CDR1 reads SQVTM; CDR2 reads ANQGSEA. This CDR3 reads CSVYRTGHEQYF. CDR3 nucleotide sequence: TGCAGCGTATACAGGACAGGCCACGAGCAGTACTTC.

Regarding this clone: Other DNA sequences in the same sample also yield this CDR3. V is TRBV9 and J is TRBJ1-2, with D perhaps TRBD1 (6 bases). Germline V lookup: CDR1 SGDLS, CDR2 YYNGEE. This CDR3 has 17 amino acids. Trimming left V 4 bases short and J 4 bases short, with 23 bases between. The CDR3 nucleotides are TGTGCCAGCAGCACACCGACAGGCCAGGGTGTCTCCTATGGCTACACCTTC. This gives the protein CASSTPTGQGVSYGYTF.

V gene TRBV5-1 combines with J gene TRBJ2-1; D may be TRBD2 (5 bases). Germline V lookup: CDR1 SGHRS, CDR2 YFSETQ. This CDR3 is built from 17 residues. V was shortened by 4 bases and J by 0 bases, with 17 bases between the two germline ends. The CDR3 sequence is CASSPAAGRTSYNEQFF. The CDR3 nucleotides are TGCGCCAGCAGCCCCGCGGCTGGGAGAACCTCCTACAATGAGCAGTTCTTC. Supplemented by reference TRBV5-1 and TRBJ2-1, the full variable domain reads KAGVTQTPRYLIKTRGQQVTLSCSPISGHRSVSWYQQTPGQGLQFLFEYFSETQRNKGNFPGRFSGRQFSNSRSEMNVSTLELGDSALYLCASSPAAGRTSYNEQFFGPGTRLTVL.

This chain connects TRBV9 to TRBJ2-3; D may be TRBD1 (6 bases). The CDR3 spans 15 residues. The V gene lost 4 bases and the J gene lost 2 bases, with 14 bases spanning the gap. CDR1 and CDR2 (germline): SGDLS, YYNGEE. The CDR3 region has the DNA TGTGCCAGCAGCTCAGGGGCTAGCTACACAGATACGCAGTATTTT. Translated: CASSSGASYTDTQYF. The full variable domain, rest sourced from reference TRBV9 and TRBJ2-3, is DSGVTQTPKHLITATGQRVTLRCSPRSGDLSVYWYQQSLDQGLQFLIQYYNGEERAKGNILERFSAQQFPDLHSELNLSSLELGDSALYFCASSSGASYTDTQYFGPGTRLTVL.

This clone was picked up a small number of times. The chain joins TRBV5-1 to TRBJ1-1, with TRBD1 identical over 11 bases. V shed 4 bases, J shed 7 bases, and the junction held 9 bases outside the gene matches. Germline assignment: CDR1 SGHRS and CDR2 YFSETQ. The CDR3 is made up of 15 amino acids. In DNA form, the CDR3 reads TGCGCCAGCAGCGCGGCACCGGGACAGGGGGATGAAGCTTTCTTT. Its translation: CASSAAPGQGDEAFF.

This clone was counted only a few times. This sequence joins TRBV5-1 and TRBJ1-3; TRBD1 might be the D (5 bases). Germline V gives CDR1 SGHRS, CDR2 YFSETQ. The V end was cut by 4 bases, the J end by 3 bases, with 20 bases between. This CDR3 has 17 amino acids. CDR3 amino acids: CASSLRTGGDRGNTIYF. CDR3 DNA: TGCGCCAGCAGCCTACGGACGGGCGGGGACCGTGGAAACACCATATATTTT.

This clone was found a few times. The genes are TRBV30 and TRBJ1-1; TRBD1 agrees at 8 bases. The germline gives CDR1 GTSNPN, CDR2 SVGIG (reference sequence). The CDR3 sequence is 11 residues long. V shed 8 bases, J shed 11 bases, and the junction held 10 bases outside the gene matches. The CDR3 is CAGRTGSWAFF. The CDR3 region has the DNA TGTGCCGGCAGGACAGGGTCATGGGCTTTCTTT.

This sequence joins TRBV9 and TRBJ2-5; D ambiguous. The CDR3 sequence is 16 residues long. Germline values: CDR1 SGDLS, CDR2 YYNGEE. The V end lost 0 bases, the J end lost 0 bases, and 12 bases lay between the germline ends. CDR3 loop: CASSVAAATDQETQYF. DNA of the CDR3: TGTGCCAGCAGCGTAGCCGCGGCGACCGACCAAGAGACCCAGTACTTC.

This chain connects TRBV6-5 to TRBJ2-7; TRBD2 is a possible D gene (6 bases). CDR1 MNHEY and CDR2 SVGAGI come from the germline V gene. The CDR3 covers 12 residues. The CDR3 loop is CAAGGVRWEQYF. The CDR3 DNA is TGTGCGGCGGGCGGGGTACGGTGGGAGCAGTACTTC.

The genes are TRBV15 and TRBJ1-5; D gene ambiguous. Germline V gene lookup returns CDR1 LNHNV and CDR2 YYDKDF (reference sequence). V gave up 4 bases and J gave up 1 base, with 17 bases separating them. The CDR3 has 17 residues. The CDR3 DNA follows: TGTGCCACCAGCACAGGTGAAGGGAGGGCGAGCAATCAGCCCCAGCATTTT. Its translation: CATSTGEGRASNQPQHF.

V and J are TRBV7-9 and TRBJ2-3, with D uncertain. The CDR3 is 12 amino acids. Germline V gene data show CDR1 as SEHNR and CDR2 as FQNEAQ (reference sequence). With 2 bases removed from V and 5 bases from J, the gap between germline ends came to 5 bases. CDR3 region: CASSLPGDTQYF. CDR3 in DNA: TGTGCCAGCAGCTTACCCGGAGATACGCAGTATTTT. The whole variable domain, remainder taken from reference TRBV7-9 and TRBJ2-3, is DTGVSQNPRHKITKRGQNVTFRCDPISEHNRLYWYRQTLGQGPEFLTYFQNEAQLEKSRLLSDRFSAERPKGSFSTLEIQRTEQGDSAMYLCASSLPGDTQYFGPGTRLTVL.

This chain connects TRBV13 to TRBJ2-2, with TRBD1 identical over 8 bases. The CDR3 runs to 14 residues. V was clipped by 5 bases and J by 6 bases; unmatched bases: 5. In germline, CDR1 is PRHDT, CDR2 FYEKMQ (reference sequence). CDR3 sequence (DNA): TGTGCCAGCAGCCCAGACAGGGGTCCCGGGGAGCTGTTTTTT. Residues: CASSPDRGPGELFF.